The rows below give T cell receptor beta chains drawn from one sample of a study of radiotherapy plus CTLA-4 blockade in lung cancer. This table comes from immunoSEQ multiplex PCR, and its TCRdb copy is limited to in-frame clones, with some not included. The table shows 50,000 to 65,000 clones, with under 80% occurring only once. The specimen was peripheral blood, collected from a patient treated with radiotherapy plus ipilimumab. These receptor sequences come from a human donor with non-small cell lung cancer who had a complete response to radiotherapy plus ipilimumab. Each CDR3 is given with its conserved first and last residue. A D gene is named only where the DNA matches it firmly. Part of the rows lack a size; the others show once, few, many or a class for expanded clones.

j_gene | v_gene | d_gene | abundance | CDR3aa | CDR3nt
TRBJ2-3 | TRBV11-3 | TRBD2 | NA | CASSSSSGSTDTQYF | TGTGCCAGCAGCTCCTCTAGCGGAAGCACAGATACGCAGTATTTT
TRBJ2-1 | TRBV6-5 | TRBD2 | NA | CASSYPAGAGEQFF | TGTGCCAGCAGTTACCCTGCGGGAGCGGGTGAGCAGTTCTTC
TRBJ1-1 | TRBV19 | TRBD1 | NA | CASRNRGGSTEAFF | TGTGCCAGTAGAAACAGGGGAGGATCCACTGAAGCTTTCTTT
TRBJ2-1 | TRBV13 | NA | NA | CASSTDSHNEQFF | TGTGCCAGCAGCACGGACAGTCACAATGAGCAGTTCTTC
TRBJ2-1 | TRBV18 | TRBD2 | NA | CASSPMAGGLYNEQFF | TGTGCCAGCTCACCTATGGCGGGGGGTCTCTACAATGAGCAGTTCTTC
TRBJ1-2 | TRBV5-1 | NA | NA | CASSLATHRARYGYTF | TGCGCCAGCAGCTTGGCCACCCACAGGGCCCGATATGGCTACACCTTC
TRBJ2-7 | TRBV7-9 | TRBD1 | NA | CASSQRDRAYEQYF | TGTGCCAGCAGCCAAAGGGACAGGGCCTACGAGCAGTACTTC
TRBJ1-2 | TRBV7-6 | NA | NA | CASSFSAGHVGGYTF | TGTGCCAGCAGCTTCTCTGCCGGACACGTTGGCGGCTACACCTTC
TRBJ2-3 | TRBV7-9 | NA | NA | CASSLTVPTQYF | TGTGCCAGCAGCCTGACAGTCCCTACGCAGTATTTT
TRBJ1-4 | TRBV30 | NA | once | CALLGTMNEKTVF | TGTGCCTTACTCGGGACAATGAATGAAAAGACTGTTTTT
TRBJ1-4 | TRBV5-1 | TRBD1 | NA | CASSWAERTGIPFF | TGCGCCAGCAGCTGGGCCGAAAGGACAGGAATTCCTTTTTTT
TRBJ2-5 | TRBV2 | NA | NA | CASSSAARETQYF | TGTGCCAGCAGTTCCGCTGCGCGAGAGACCCAGTACTTC
TRBJ2-5 | TRBV11-2 | NA | NA | CASSLQLAETQYF | TGTGCCAGCAGCTTACAGTTAGCGGAGACCCAGTACTTC
TRBJ2-3 | TRBV25-1 | TRBD2 | NA | CASRPLAGREEDTQYF | TGTGCCAGCAGACCGCTAGCGGGGAGGGAGGAAGATACGCAGTATTTT
TRBJ1-2 | TRBV6-5 | NA | NA | CASSYFRGKDYGYTF | TGTGCCAGCAGTTACTTTCGGGGAAAGGACTATGGCTACACCTTC
TRBJ1-2 | TRBV29-1 | TRBD1 | NA | CSVVGTADPYYGYTF | TGCAGCGTAGTAGGGACAGCAGACCCCTACTATGGCTACACCTTC
TRBJ2-3 | TRBV7-7 | TRBD2 | few | CASSLSGGRTDTQYF | TGTGCTAGCAGCTTAAGCGGGGGGCGCACAGATACGCAGTATTTT
TRBJ2-7 | TRBV5-1 | TRBD1 | NA | CASSPTGGKTEQYF | TGCGCCAGCAGCCCGACAGGGGGCAAAACGGAGCAGTACTTC
TRBJ1-1 | TRBV11-2 | NA | NA | CASSFLRNTEAFF | TGTGCCAGCAGCTTTTTGAGGAACACTGAAGCTTTCTTT
TRBJ2-4 | TRBV29-1 | TRBD1 | NA | CSVFGTGGSIQYF | TGCAGCGTTTTTGGGACAGGGGGAAGCATTCAGTACTTC
TRBJ1-3 | TRBV29-1 | TRBD1 | NA | CSDHCCKPGQGEGNTIYF | TGCAGCGACCACTGCTGTAAACCGGGACAGGGTGAAGGAAACACCATATATTTT
TRBJ1-5 | TRBV7-2 | NA | NA | CASSTQTSFSNQPQHF | TGTGCCAGCAGCACACAGACATCCTTTAGCAATCAGCCCCAGCATTTT
TRBJ1-1 | TRBV6-7 | NA | NA | CASSYRGGVGAFF | TGTGCCAGCAGTTACCGCGGGGGCGTAGGGGCTTTCTTT
TRBJ1-5 | TRBV2 | NA | NA | CASSESTQSNQPQHF | TGTGCCAGCAGTGAAAGCACACAGAGCAATCAGCCCCAGCATTTT
TRBJ1-1 | TRBV27 | NA | NA | CASSLAGAYYAEAFF | TGTGCCAGCAGTTTGGCAGGGGCGTATTACGCTGAAGCTTTCTTT
TRBJ2-2 | TRBV18 | NA | large | CASSPPSPGELFF | TGTGCCAGCTCACCACCTAGCCCCGGGGAGCTGTTTTTT
TRBJ2-1 | TRBV4-1 | TRBD2 | NA | CASSQVGLARGVEQFF | TGCGCCAGCAGCCAAGTGGGACTAGCGAGGGGAGTAGAGCAGTTCTTC
TRBJ1-1 | TRBV6-1 | TRBD1 | NA | CASSRDRGYGTEAFF | TGTGCCAGCAGCCGGGACAGGGGATACGGCACTGAAGCTTTCTTT
TRBJ2-6 | TRBV19 | TRBD1 | once | CASSKPGQGISGANVLTF | TGTGCCAGTAGTAAACCGGGACAGGGGATCTCTGGGGCCAACGTCCTGACTTTC
TRBJ2-1 | TRBV4-1 | NA | NA | CASSPLLRGGEQFF | TGCGCCAGCAGCCCACTTCTCAGAGGCGGGGAGCAGTTCTTC
TRBJ1-2 | TRBV6-5 | NA | NA | CASSYGRSLYGYTF | TGTGCCAGCAGTTACGGTAGAAGCCTCTATGGCTACACCTTC
TRBJ1-2 | TRBV4-3 | NA | once | CASSQSSRRLGYGYTF | TGCGCCAGCAGCCAATCCAGCCGTAGACTAGGCTATGGCTACACCTTC
TRBJ2-7 | TRBV4-1 | TRBD2 | NA | CASSQDYGGDYEQYF | TGCGCCAGCAGCCAAGATTATGGGGGGGACTACGAGCAGTACTTC
TRBJ1-5 | TRBV27 | NA | NA | CASSSTRGLDQPQHF | TGTGCCAGCTCCTCGACCCGGGGACTCGATCAGCCCCAGCATTTT
TRBJ1-5 | TRBV5-1 | NA | NA | CASSFGGGGNQPQHF | TGCGCCAGCAGCTTTGGGGGGGGCGGCAATCAGCCCCAGCATTTT
TRBJ1-5 | TRBV6-5 | TRBD1 | NA | CASSRQGANQPQHF | TGTGCCAGCAGCCGACAGGGCGCGAATCAGCCCCAGCATTTT
TRBJ1-2 | TRBV27 | TRBD1 | NA | CASSPEGGYSYYGYTF | TGTGCCAGCAGTCCCGAAGGGGGCTATAGTTACTATGGCTACACCTTC
TRBJ2-7 | TRBV7-9 | NA | NA | CASSSRGGLAQPEQYF | TGTGCCAGCAGCTCCAGAGGCGGGCTAGCCCAGCCCGAGCAGTACTTC
TRBJ1-4 | TRBV27 | TRBD1 | once | CASSLSATGTNEKLFF | TGTGCCAGCAGTTTATCTGCGACAGGGACTAATGAAAAACTGTTTTTT
TRBJ2-1 | TRBV7-8 | NA | NA | CASSLLAASSYNEQFF | TGTGCCAGCAGCTTACTGGCGGCTAGCTCCTACAATGAGCAGTTCTTC
TRBJ1-1 | TRBV6-1 | NA | NA | CASSEVQVEAFF | TGTGCCAGCAGTGAAGTACAGGTTGAAGCTTTCTTT
TRBJ2-3 | TRBV6-4 | NA | NA | CASSEGGDVDTQYF | TGTGCCAGCAGTGAGGGCGGGGACGTAGATACGCAGTATTTT
TRBJ2-7 | TRBV5-1 | TRBD2 | NA | CASSQAGEAYEQYF | TGCGCCAGCTCCCAAGCGGGGGAGGCCTACGAGCAGTACTTC
TRBJ2-5 | TRBV5-1 | NA | NA | CASSDSSLQGETQYF | TGCGCCAGCAGCGATTCTAGCCTACAAGGGGAGACCCAGTACTTC
TRBJ1-1 | TRBV29-1 | NA | NA | CSVESPTIF | TGCAGCGTTGAATCCCCTACTATCTTT
TRBJ2-2 | TRBV18 | TRBD1 | NA | CASRDRGFAGELFF | TGTGCCAGCCGGGACAGGGGGTTTGCCGGGGAGCTGTTTTTT
TRBJ1-1 | TRBV6-1 | NA | NA | CASILRDIRAFF | TGTGCCAGCATTCTCCGGGACATTAGGGCTTTCTTT
TRBJ2-2 | TRBV9 | NA | NA | CASSFGGNTGELFF | TGTGCCAGCAGCTTCGGGGGGAACACCGGGGAGCTGTTTTTT
TRBJ2-3 | TRBV5-1 | TRBD1 | NA | CASSTGQGAADTQYF | TGCGCCAGCAGCACGGGACAGGGGGCAGCAGATACGCAGTATTTT
TRBJ2-3 | TRBV10-3 | TRBD2 | NA | CAISDAFGGITDTQYF | TGTGCCATCAGTGACGCGTTCGGGGGGATCACAGATACGCAGTATTTT
TRBJ2-3 | TRBV7-2 | NA | NA | CASSPRQDGTSSRTDTQYF | TGTGCCAGCAGCCCAAGACAGGACGGAACTAGTTCCCGCACAGATACGCAGTATTTT
TRBJ2-5 | TRBV7-9 | NA | NA | CASSTQGDSGETQYF | TGTGCCAGCAGCACCCAAGGGGATAGTGGGGAGACCCAGTACTTC
TRBJ2-7 | TRBV6-5 | TRBD1 | NA | CASSYSETGLGEQYF | TGTGCCAGCAGTTACTCCGAGACAGGGTTGGGCGAGCAGTACTTC
TRBJ1-4 | TRBV7-9 | TRBD1 | NA | CASSLDRVGEKLFF | TGTGCCAGCAGCCTCGACAGGGTAGGAGAAAAACTGTTTTTT